Below are 10 T cell receptor beta chains sequenced from a single sample in a study of sequential checkpoint blockade in melanoma. Sample treatment: randomized to nivolumab then ipilimumab (arm A) or the reverse (arm B). Method: immunoSEQ multiplex PCR; TCRdb's copy keeps in-frame clones and lacks some. The sample carries 10,000 to 15,000 clones, about four fifths recorded once. Source: CD8+ T cells sorted from blood (inferred from file names), taken from a patient given nivolumab and ipilimumab in sequence. The receptors originated from a human donor with melanoma.

This chain links TRBV27 with TRBJ2-7, with TRBD1 matching 11 bases. Trimming at V came to 5 bases and at J to 5 bases, leaving 8 bases not matched to a gene. The CDR3 sequence is 15 residues long. Germline values: CDR1 MNHEY, CDR2 SMNVEV (reference sequence). CDR3 sequence: CASSKDRGPLHEQYF. DNA of the CDR3: TGTGCCAGCAGTAAGGACAGGGGGCCCCTCCACGAGCAGTACTTC.

The chain carries TRBV10-3 and TRBJ2-3; 10 bases align to TRBD1. CDR1 is ENHRY and CDR2 is SYGVKD in the germline V gene. CDR3 length equals 18 residues. Germline trimming cut 6 bases from V and 2 bases from J; bases unmatched to any gene: 14. The CDR3 sequence is CAIRTGTGDVLSTDTQYF. The DNA for the CDR3 is TGTGCCATCAGAACCGGGACAGGGGATGTCTTGTCCACAGATACGCAGTATTTT.

The V call is TRBV5-8, the J call TRBJ1-2, with 8 bases that match TRBD1. The V gene end was trimmed by 4 bases and the J gene end by 4 bases; junction bases not matched to a gene: 6. The CDR3 spans 14 residues. CDR1 and CDR2 from the germline V gene are SGHTS and YDEGEE. CDR3 bases: TGTGCCAGCAGCGAGCTCGGACAGGGCTATGGCTACACCTTC. Translated: CASSELGQGYGYTF. Filled out from reference TRBV5-8 and TRBJ1-2, the complete variable domain reads EAGVTQSPTHLIKTRGQQATLRCSPISGHTSVYWYQQALGLGLQFLLWYDEGEERNRGNFPPRFSGRQFPNYSSELNVNALELEDSALYLCASSELGQGYGYTFGSGTRLTVV.

The chain uses TRBV27 and TRBJ2-5; 11 nucleotides align to TRBD2. There are 19 residues in the CDR3. From germline, CDR1 is MNHEY and CDR2 SMNVEV (reference sequence). V lost 3 bases to trimming and J lost 1 base; unmatched junction nucleotides: 13. The chain's CDR3 is CASSFRKLAGVRPQETQYF. DNA of the CDR3: TGTGCCAGCAGTTTCCGGAAACTAGCGGGGGTCCGGCCCCAAGAGACCCAGTACTTC.

This sequence joins TRBV7-8 and TRBJ2-6; weak D call: TRBD1 (5 bases). With 6 bases removed from V and 0 bases from J, the gap between germline ends came to 15 bases. The length of the CDR3 is 17 residues. Looked up from germline, CDR1 is SGHVS and CDR2 is FQNEAQ. CDR3: CASRPGHPSSGANVLTF. The CDR3 DNA sequence: TGTGCCAGCAGGCCAGGACACCCTAGCTCTGGGGCCAACGTCCTGACTTTC.

The chain uses TRBV4-3 and TRBJ2-7; D unresolved. Germline CDR1 is LGHNA and CDR2 is YSLEER. V gave up 3 bases and J gave up 3 bases, with 15 bases separating them. The CDR3 consists of 15 residues. CDR3 nucleotide sequence: TGCGCCAGCAGCCAGGGCCTACCAATCGACTACGAGCAGTACTTC. Translation: CASSQGLPIDYEQYF.

The CDR3 loop is CASGLRTDTQYF. CDR3 nucleotide sequence: TGTGCCAGCGGCCTCCGCACAGATACGCAGTATTTT. The rearrangement uses TRBV28 and TRBJ2-3; D is uncertain. The V and J ends lost 8 bases and 1 base respectively, with 7 bases between them. The CDR3 runs to 12 residues. Germline-derived CDR1 and CDR2 are MDHEN and SYDVKM. Full variable domain (remainder filled in from reference TRBV28 and TRBJ2-3): DVKVTQSSRYLVKRTGEKVFLECVQDMDHENMFWYRQDPGLGLRLIYFSYDVKMKEKGDIPEGYSVSREKKERFSLILESASTNQTSMYLCASGLRTDTQYFGPGTRLTVL.

This clone was seen just once. The V and J genes are TRBV9 and TRBJ2-7; 8 nucleotides agree with TRBD2. Germline-derived CDR1 and CDR2 are SGDLS and YYNGEE. This CDR3 region has 13 residues. The ends lost 3 bases at V and 6 bases at J; junction bases unmatched: 5. The CDR3: CASSAGGVGEQYF. The CDR3 coding sequence is TGTGCCAGCAGCGCGGGAGGGGTAGGCGAGCAGTACTTC. The full variable domain, with the rest looked up from reference TRBV9 and TRBJ2-7, is DSGVTQTPKHLITATGQRVTLRCSPRSGDLSVYWYQQSLDQGLQFLIQYYNGEERAKGNILERFSAQQFPDLHSELNLSSLELGDSALYFCASSAGGVGEQYFGPGTRLTVT.

CDR3 DNA: TGTGCCAGCCCTACAGGGAGCAATGAGCAGTTCTTC. The encoded protein is CASPTGSNEQFF. The rearrangement uses TRBV6-1 and TRBJ2-1; tentatively, D is TRBD1 (6 bases). Germline V gene data show CDR1 as MNHNS and CDR2 as SASEGT. This CDR3 has 12 residues. V was shortened by 8 bases and J by 6 bases, with 11 bases between the two germline ends.

This clone was recorded a few times. Germline is not matched at one junction end, which may reflect a read error. Other DNA sequences of this sample code for an identical CDR3. The chain carries TRBV5-8 and TRBJ1-2, with D possibly matching TRBD1 (5 bases). Germline-derived CDR1 and CDR2 are SGHTS and YDEGEE. This CDR3 region has 16 residues. The CDR3 is CASSQDASGVGYGYTF. The CDR3, as DNA: TGCGCCAGCAGCCAAGATGCCTCGGGGGTGGGCTATGGCTACACCTTC.